This T cell receptor beta chain was retrieved from a study of memory CD8 T cells in hepatitis C reinfection. Study information: Pre-reinfection sampling occurred 55 to 20 weeks ahead of detected reinfection.

The time point was: pre-reinfection, 55 to 20 weeks before reinfection detection. The sorted cells went straight to TCR sequencing with no prior in vitro expansion. The repertoire was sequenced with immunoSEQ multiplex PCR; TCRdb's copy has only in-frame clones and lacks some. The top ten hold roughly 1% of the sample, which has 50,000 or so clones, roughly 91% seen once. Sequenced sample: naive CD8+ T cells sorted from blood. The receptor's source is a man between 18 and 35 years old with hepatitis C virus infection.

CDR3 sequence reads: CASSASAGGDYNEQFF. DNA for the CDR3: TGTGCCAGCAGCGCCTCCGCGGGGGGGGACTACAATGAGCAGTTCTTC. The rearrangement joins TRBV9 to TRBJ2-1, with TRBD2 matching over 9 bases. This CDR3 comprises 16 residues. Germline-derived CDR1 and CDR2 are SGDLS and YYNGEE. The ends lost 3 bases at V and 3 bases at J; junction bases unmatched: 7.